These T cell receptor beta chains were read from a single sample in a study of neurological immune-mediated disorders. TCRdb re-called the 5' RACE reads with MiXCR, one entry per CDR3 protein. The sample gives around 49,000 distinct CDR3 sequences, under 15% of which show up once; under 5% is in the top ten. Input material: PBMCs. The receptors derive from a male donor with HTLV-1-associated myelopathy (HAM/TSP). Both conserved end residues are part of each CDR3. D genes are given only for firm matches. Clone sizes are given selectively: once, few, many, or a class where the clone is expanded.

TRBV7-9,TRBD2,TRBJ2-1,many,CASSGTSGGSNEQFF,TGTGCCAGCAGCGGGACTAGCGGGGGGTCTAATGAGCAGTTCTTC
TRBV5-1,NA,TRBJ2-5,many,CASSLRQAQETQYF,TGCGCCAGCAGCCTGCGACAGGCTCAAGAGACCCAGTACTTC
TRBV7-2,NA,TRBJ1-2,many,CASSLGAGLSIGYTF,TGTGCCAGCAGCTTAGGGGCAGGTCTTTCGATAGGCTACACCTTC
TRBV24-1,NA,TRBJ2-7,many,CATSDPHGDEQYF,TGTGCCACCAGTGACCCCCATGGAGACGAGCAGTACTTC
TRBV25-1,NA,TRBJ2-7,many,CASSAGEGWSDEQYF,TGTGCCAGCAGTGCCGGGGAAGGTTGGTCGGACGAGCAGTACTTC
TRBV29-1,TRBD1,TRBJ2-5,many,CSAQTGFQTQYF,TGCAGCGCACAGACAGGGTTTCAGACCCAGTACTTC
TRBV3-1,NA,TRBJ1-2,NA,CASSQVIGYTF,TGTGCCAGCAGCCAGGTTATCGGCTACACCTTC
TRBV5-6,NA,TRBJ1-6,medium-sized,CASSLQDAPGSPLHF,TGTGCCAGCAGCTTGCAGGACGCTCCCGGGTCACCCCTCCACTTT
TRBV5-1,TRBD1,TRBJ2-5,many,CASSLGGQYQETQYF,TGCGCCAGCAGCTTGGGGGGACAGTACCAAGAGACCCAGTACTTC
TRBV20-1,NA,TRBJ2-7,many,CSARDFSVYYEQYF,TGCAGTGCTAGAGATTTCAGCGTATACTACGAGCAGTACTTC
TRBV2,TRBD1,TRBJ2-5,many,CASSGTGQETQYF,TGTGCCAGCAGTGGGACAGGGCAAGAGACCCAGTACTTC
TRBV14,TRBD2,TRBJ2-5,many,CASSLYRTSGGYQETQYF,TGTGCCAGCAGCCTATACCGGACTAGCGGGGGCTACCAAGAGACCCAGTACTTC
TRBV5-4,TRBD2,TRBJ2-1,many,CASSPGGGTYNEQFF,TGTGCCAGCAGCCCCGGGGGAGGGACCTACAATGAGCAGTTCTTC
TRBV7-2,NA,TRBJ1-1,many,CASSLELSANTEAFF,TGTGCCAGCAGCTTAGAACTATCAGCTAACACTGAAGCTTTCTTT
TRBV3-1,TRBD1,TRBJ2-7,many,CASSQTGTGGDEQYF,TGTGCCAGCAGCCAAACCGGGACAGGGGGTGACGAGCAGTACTTC
TRBV7-2,TRBD1,TRBJ2-3,many,CASSFAPTGSGDTQYF,TGTGCCAGCAGCTTCGCCCCGACAGGGTCTGGAGATACGCAGTATTTT
TRBV5-5,NA,TRBJ2-1,many,CASSLFRVALTYNEQFF,TGTGCCAGCAGCTTGTTTCGGGTAGCGCTTACCTACAATGAGCAGTTCTTC
TRBV7-9,TRBD1,TRBJ1-1,NA,CASSRTGVNTEAIF,TGTGCCAGCAGCCGGACAGGGGTTAACACTGAAGCTATCTTT
TRBV4-2,NA,TRBJ1-1,many,CASTPEGYTEAFF,TGTGCCAGCACTCCCGAGGGATACACTGAAGCTTTCTTT